Below are 2 T cell receptor beta chains sequenced from a single sample in a study of blood T cell repertoires in COVID-19. Produced via immunoSEQ multiplex PCR; TCRdb's table is partial and in-frame only. The table includes approximately 30,000 clones, roughly nine tenths detected once. Source material: peripheral blood. The source of these receptors is a woman older than 75 with active or convalescent COVID-19.

The chain recombines TRBV13 with TRBJ1-3; no clear D. This CDR3 is built from 15 residues. The germline V gene has CDR1 PRHDT and CDR2 FYEKMQ (reference sequence). V was clipped by 0 bases and J by 1 base, with 7 bases between them. The CDR3 region is CASSLGRESGNTIYF. CDR3 bases: TGTGCCAGCAGCTTAGGGCGCGAATCTGGAAACACCATATATTTT.

The chain links TRBV6-5 to TRBJ1-1; the match to TRBD1 covers 8 bases. The V and J ends lost 10 bases and 6 bases, in that order; junction bases with no gene match: 10. Germline CDR1 MNHEY, CDR2 SVGAGI. This CDR3 spans 13 amino acids. Here the CDR3 DNA reads TGTGCCACCACCATGGACAGGGCCCCTGAAGCTTTCTTT. Translated, it gives CATTMDRAPEAFF.